Reported below is one TCR beta chain. Its target is not known. Measured with immunoSEQ multiplex PCR; TCRdb has only the in-frame clones, and not every one. The table shows 120,000 or so clones, with 85% to 90% occurring only once. The data were obtained in a study of T cell responses to AZD1222 COVID-19 vaccine. Study overall: Pooling was applied to second doses at about 4 or about 12 weeks.

Study-level results: Of the AZD1222 recipients, only six or seven were seropositive at baseline. Clonal diversity was possibly underestimated; the donors were predominantly white British and more often female. Spike-specific TCR breadth and depth were elevated following two AZD1222 doses.

Deletions cut 8 bases from V and 1 base from J, with 17 bases between. Germline V gene lookup returns CDR1 MNHNY and CDR2 SVGAGI (reference sequence). This CDR3 has 15 residues. The V and J genes are TRBV6-6 and TRBJ1-1; D perhaps matches TRBD1 (6 bases). This receptor was obtained from an adult in good health. Material: peripheral blood, obtained on day 0 of AZD1222 vaccination. Here the CDR3 reads CASRQQKQGNTEAFF. CDR3 DNA: TGTGCCAGCCGACAGCAAAAACAGGGGAACACTGAAGCTTTCTTT.